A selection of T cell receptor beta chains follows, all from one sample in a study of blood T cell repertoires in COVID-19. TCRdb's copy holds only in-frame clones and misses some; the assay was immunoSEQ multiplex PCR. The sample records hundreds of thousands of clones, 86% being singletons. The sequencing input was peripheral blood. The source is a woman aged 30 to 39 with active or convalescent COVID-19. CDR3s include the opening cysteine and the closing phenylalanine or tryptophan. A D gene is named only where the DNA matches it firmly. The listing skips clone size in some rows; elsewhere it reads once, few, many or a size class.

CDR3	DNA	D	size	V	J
CASSSQGGLNTEAFF	TGTGCCAGCAGCTCCCAGGGGGGACTGAACACTGAAGCTTTCTTT	TRBD1	.	TRBV5-6	TRBJ1-1
CASSGQGATFTYGYTF	TGTGCCAGCAGCGGACAGGGGGCGACTTTTACCTATGGCTACACCTTC	TRBD1	.	TRBV9	TRBJ1-2
CASSTGSYSGANVLTF	TGCGCCAGCAGTACGGGTTCCTACTCTGGGGCCAACGTCCTGACTTTC	.	.	TRBV5-1	TRBJ2-6
CASSLGTRGRVLNTEAFF	TGCGCCAGCAGCTTGGGTACGAGGGGGCGGGTTCTGAACACTGAAGCTTTCTTT	TRBD1	.	TRBV5-1	TRBJ1-1
CASSNTGVTNEKLFF	TGTGCCAGCAGCAACACAGGGGTAACTAATGAAAAACTGTTTTTT	TRBD1	few	TRBV5-8	TRBJ1-4
CASSYPAGGAPGYTF	TGTGCCAGCAGCTACCCCGCAGGGGGCGCGCCTGGCTACACCTTC	TRBD1	.	TRBV5-4	TRBJ1-2
CASSIAQENYGYTF	TGTGCCAGTAGTATAGCACAGGAGAACTATGGCTACACCTTC	.	.	TRBV19	TRBJ1-2
CASSLSGLTEAFF	TGTGCCAGCAGTTTATCGGGGCTCACTGAAGCTTTCTTT	.	.	TRBV27	TRBJ1-1
CASSYSDRGPYEQYF	TGTGCCAGCAGTTACTCTGATCGGGGTCCCTACGAGCAGTACTTC	.	.	TRBV6-6	TRBJ2-7
CASSLSTGSQPQHF	TGTGCCAGCAGTTTGTCGACAGGCAGTCAGCCCCAGCATTTT	.	.	TRBV27	TRBJ1-5
CASSFRGPQHF	TGTGCCAGCAGTTTCCGGGGTCCCCAGCATTTT	.	.	TRBV28	TRBJ1-5
CASSHGTGHNEKLFF	TGTGCCAGCAGTCATGGGACAGGGCATAATGAAAAACTGTTTTTT	TRBD1	.	TRBV6-5	TRBJ1-4
CASSLNPGTGDGYTF	TGTGCCAGTAGTCTCAACCCCGGGACAGGGGACGGCTACACCTTC	TRBD1	.	TRBV19	TRBJ1-2
CSVLAGAGEQFF	TGCAGCGTTCTAGCGGGAGCGGGTGAGCAGTTCTTC	TRBD2	.	TRBV29-1	TRBJ2-1
CASRDSTEAFF	TGCGCCAGCAGAGACAGCACTGAAGCTTTCTTT	.	.	TRBV5-1	TRBJ1-1
CASSLGGQINEKLFF	TGTGCCAGCAGCTTAGGAGGCCAGATTAATGAAAAACTGTTTTTT	.	few	TRBV7-8	TRBJ1-4
CASSLFSRNQETQYF	TGTGCCAGCAGTTTATTTTCCAGGAACCAAGAGACCCAGTACTTC	.	.	TRBV28	TRBJ2-5
CASSLATGASILLHF	TGCGCCAGCAGCTTGGCGACAGGGGCTTCAATTCTCCTCCACTTT	TRBD1	.	TRBV5-1	TRBJ1-6
CASSRQGSIQPQHF	TGTGCCAGCAGCCGACAGGGCAGTATACAGCCCCAGCATTTT	TRBD1	.	TRBV6-5	TRBJ1-5
CATSRDRGLSYGYTF	TGTGCCACCAGCAGAGATAGGGGGTTGAGCTATGGCTACACCTTC	.	.	TRBV15	TRBJ1-2
CASSLARPGLAGAETQYF	TGTGCCAGCAGCTTAGCGAGACCGGGACTAGCGGGAGCAGAGACCCAGTACTTC	TRBD2	once	TRBV7-9	TRBJ2-5
CASSLGGLLSETQYF	TGTGCCAGCAGCTTGGGAGGTCTCTTATCGGAGACCCAGTACTTC	.	.	TRBV5-4	TRBJ2-5
CAINPGGSYNEQFF	TGTGCCATCAACCCGGGAGGATCCTACAATGAGCAGTTCTTC	TRBD2	.	TRBV10-3	TRBJ2-1
CASSLDLGPTGYTF	TGCGCCAGCAGCTTGGATTTGGGGCCAACTGGTTACACCTTC	.	.	TRBV5-1	TRBJ1-2
CASSLAFGAGVGTQYF	TGCGCCAGCAGCTTGGCCTTTGGGGCGGGAGTGGGTACGCAGTATTTT	TRBD2	.	TRBV5-1	TRBJ2-3
CSASRGQLGPEIYNEQFF	TGCAGTGCTAGTAGGGGACAGCTTGGACCGGAGATCTACAATGAGCAGTTCTTC	TRBD1	.	TRBV20-1	TRBJ2-1